Below, 22 T cell receptor beta chains from the same sample are listed, as sequenced in a study of breast tumors, draining lymph nodes, adjacent tissues. Breast cancer patients provided tissue from their axillary draining lymph nodes. Each CDR3 protein gets one entry after TCRdb re-called the multiplex PCR reads with MiXCR. The data contain some 170,000 distinct CDR3 sequences, around a third of them singletons. The specimen was axillary lymph node tissue. The receptors here all came from a female donor with breast cancer. Some clones in this sample may be carry-over from other donors' samples.

V and J are TRBV28 and TRBJ1-6; D not certain. This CDR3 has 16 residues. V was clipped by 3 bases and J by 0 bases, with 9 bases between them. Germline CDR1 reads MDHEN; CDR2 reads SYDVKM. CDR3 loop: CASSLVSRSYNSPLHF. As DNA, the CDR3 is TGTGCCAGCAGTTTGGTCAGTCGCTCCTATAATTCACCCCTCCACTTT.

This clonotype was found many times. J is TRBJ2-5 and V is TRBV29-1, with 8 bases fitting TRBD1. The germline V gene encodes CDR1 SQVTM and CDR2 ANQGSEA. Unmatched junction bases numbered 6, after V lost 4 bases and J lost 5 bases. The CDR3 has 13 amino acids. The CDR3 DNA is TGCAGCGTTGCCGGACAGGGTGGGGAGACCCAGTACTTC. Its protein product is CSVAGQGGETQYF. The full variable domain, completed using reference TRBV29-1 and TRBJ2-5, is SAVISQKPSRDICQRGTSLTIQCQVDSQVTMMFWYRQQPGQSLTLIATANQGSEATYESGFVIDKFPISRPNLTFSTLTVSNMSPEDSSIYLCSVAGQGGETQYFGPGTRLLVL.

A word on this clonotype: This may stem from a read error, because a much larger clone lies one nucleotide away. The chain uses TRBV3-1 and TRBJ1-2, with D uncertain. The CDR3 consists of 13 residues. Germline V gene sequence: CDR1 LGHDT, CDR2 YNNKEL (reference sequence). The ends were cut back, 4 bases at V and 4 bases at J, with 10 bases in the middle. The CDR3 loop reads CASSRVLFYGYTF. The CDR3 DNA sequence: TGTGCCAGCAGCCGAGTTCTGTTCTATGGCTACACCTTC.

In its sample, this clonotype was seen many times. The gene calls are TRBV12-3 or TRBV12-4 and TRBJ1-3; 7 bases agree with TRBD1. This CDR3 has 14 amino acids. V was clipped by 6 bases and J by 5 bases; unmatched bases: 7. CDR3 residues: CASSHGTDRNTIYF. The CDR3 DNA is TGTGCCAGCAGCCACGGGACAGATAGAAACACCATATATTTT.

This clonotype was seen many times. The chain links TRBV19 to TRBJ1-2, with TRBD1 matching over 8 bases. The CDR3 contains 14 residues. V lost 8 bases and J lost 6; bases outside the gene matches: 11. Germline values: CDR1 LNHDA, CDR2 SQIVND (reference sequence). The CDR3 bases are TGTGCCAGTCTGAGGACAGGGACGGGAGATGGCTACACCTTC. This encodes CASLRTGTGDGYTF.

J is TRBJ1-4 and V is TRBV19; D not resolved. V was clipped by 3 bases and J by 6 bases, with 11 bases between them. Per germline, CDR1 LNHDA and CDR2 SQIVND (reference sequence). CDR3 length equals 14 residues. The CDR3 loop is CASSIGSGDEKLFF. The CDR3 DNA reads as TGTGCCAGTAGTATCGGCAGCGGAGATGAAAAACTGTTTTTT.

The chain is built from TRBV4-1 and TRBJ1-1; D possibly corresponds to TRBD1 (5 bases). CDR1 is MGHRA and CDR2 is YSYEKL in the germline V gene. The length of the CDR3 is 15 residues. Between the trimmed V and J ends, which lost 3 bases and 10 bases, there was a span of 21 bases. CDR3 nucleotides: TGCGCCAGCAGCCAGGCCCGGGGGGTCTCGGTGGCAGCTTTCTTT. Its translation: CASSQARGVSVAAFF.

In its sample, this clonotype was seen many times. The gene calls are TRBV6-1 and TRBJ2-7; D not resolved. CDR1 and CDR2 (germline): MNHNS, SASEGT. The V and J ends lost 4 bases and 7 bases respectively, with 11 bases between them. The CDR3 has 12 amino acids. CDR3 DNA sequence: TGTGCCAGCAGTGTCCCTCCTAGAGAGCAGTACTTC. Amino acid sequence: CASSVPPREQYF.

This clonotype has ten or more counts. This chain uses TRBV4-1 with TRBJ2-3; TRBD2 agrees at 7 bases. Germline V gene data show CDR1 as MGHRA and CDR2 as YSYEKL. Trimming at V came to 8 bases and at J to 6 bases, leaving 2 bases not matched to a gene. CDR3 size: 11 residues. This CDR3 is CASAGGDTQYF. CDR3 sequence (DNA): TGCGCCAGCGCCGGGGGGGATACGCAGTATTTT.

In regard to this clonotype: The DNA is left out, because the CDR3 cannot be placed on it with certainty; the CDR3 is given as TCRdb lists it. The chain couples TRBV7-6 to TRBJ1-6. The CDR3 is 22 residues long, counting both termini. From germline, CDR1 is SGHVS and CDR2 FNYEAQ. CDR3 amino acids: CDSSFYICSAPTPGGRNSPLHF.

On this clonotype itself: A much larger clone sits a single nucleotide away, making a read error possible. V gene TRBV6-5 combines with J gene TRBJ1-3; 7 positions agree with TRBD1. Germline CDR1 is MNHEY and CDR2 is SVGAGI. The CDR3 has 15 amino acids. The DNA of the CDR3 is TGTGCCAGCAGTCACTCTGGACAGGCTGGAAACACCATATATTTT. Encoded protein: CASSHSGQAGNTIYF.

Regarding this clonotype: One end of the junction does not line up with germline, which may come from a read error. CDR3 sequence: CSAREANSPPRF. The CDR3 region has the DNA TGCAGTGCTAGAGAGGCTAATTCACCCCCCCGCTTT. The V and J genes are TRBV20-1 and TRBJ1-6, with unresolved D. Germline CDR1 is DFQATT and CDR2 is SNEGSKA (reference sequence). The CDR3 consists of 12 residues.

This clonotype was counted many times. V and J are TRBV19 and TRBJ2-2; D may be TRBD1 or TRBD2 (6 bases each). V shed 5 bases and J shed 4 bases, with 17 bases lying between them. Germline assignment: CDR1 LNHDA and CDR2 SQIVND (reference sequence). The CDR3 runs to 16 residues. In nucleotides, the CDR3 is TGTGCCAGTAGTCCCGGGGGCCCGAGGGGCACCGGGGAGCTGTTTTTT. Protein: CASSPGGPRGTGELFF.

This clonotype has a count of ten or more. The chain employs TRBV11-2 and TRBJ2-1; the D is unclear. The CDR3 consists of 12 residues. CDR1 is SGHAT and CDR2 is FQNNGV in the germline V gene. Trimming took off 1 base at V and 10 bases at J, with 8 bases between the two ends. The CDR3 loop reads CASSLAIQEQFF. The CDR3 nucleotides are TGTGCCAGCAGCTTAGCCATACAGGAGCAGTTCTTC.

This clonotype was seen many times. V and J are TRBV4-3 and TRBJ2-1; TRBD1 aligns across 8 bases. The V gene's germline CDR1 is LGHNA and CDR2 YSLEER. The CDR3 runs to 16 residues. V gave up 1 base and J gave up 5 bases; unmatched junction bases: 7. The CDR3 loop is CASSQAQGATNNEQFF. The CDR3 DNA sequence: TGCGCCAGCAGCCAAGCGCAGGGGGCAACGAACAATGAGCAGTTCTTC.

This clonotype showed up many times. V and J are TRBV30 and TRBJ1-4; D ambiguous. The CDR3 covers 15 residues. In germline, CDR1 is GTSNPN, CDR2 SVGIG (reference sequence). The V and J ends lost 8 bases and 6 bases respectively, with 22 bases between them. The CDR3, as DNA: TGTGCCGGGATGCCTTTGGGATTTGGGGATGAAAAACTGTTTTTT. Its protein product is CAGMPLGFGDEKLFF. The entire variable domain, with the rest obtained from reference TRBV30 and TRBJ1-4, is as follows: SQTIHQWPATLVQPVGSPLSLECTVEGTSNPNLYWYRQAAGRGLQLLFYSVGIGQISSEVPQNLSASRPQDRQFILSSKKLLLSDSGFYLCAGMPLGFGDEKLFFGSGTQLSVL.

The sample holds many counts of this clonotype. The chain has TRBV5-1 and TRBJ2-1; 11 bases match TRBD2. This CDR3 spans 15 amino acids. Unmatched junction bases numbered 5, after V lost 0 bases and J lost 9 bases. Looked up from germline, CDR1 is SGHRS and CDR2 is YFSETQ. CDR3 sequence reads: CASSLVLAGGGEQFF. The DNA for the CDR3 is TGCGCCAGCAGCTTGGTCCTAGCGGGGGGTGGTGAGCAGTTCTTC.

As concerns this clonotype: The conserved phenylalanine or tryptophan normally closing the CDR3 is absent here, so this likely arose from a read error. The DNA is left out, because the CDR3 cannot be placed on it with certainty; the CDR3 is given as TCRdb lists it. This chain connects TRBV19 to TRBJ2-6; TRBD1, the table's D call, lacks a check against the DNA. The CDR3 is made up of 20 amino acids, end residues included. The germline CDR1 and CDR2 sequences are LNHDA and SQIVND (reference sequence). CDR3 sequence: CASSIALTGTGGPGANVLVL.

Details on this clonotype: Here the CDR3 omits its conserved ending phenylalanine or tryptophan, so a read error is the likely source. This chain connects TRBV5-1 to TRBJ2-5; D is perhaps TRBD2 (7 bases). The germline V gene encodes CDR1 SGHRS and CDR2 YFSETQ. The length of the CDR3 is 15 residues. The CDR3 loop reads CASSRGGPRGETQYI. As DNA, the CDR3 is TGTGCCAGCAGCCGCGGGGGCCCGCGGGGGGAGACCCAGTACATC.

In regard to this clonotype: One end of the junction does not line up with germline, which may come from a read error. The CDR3 is CASSDNPDRAVQPRHF. The CDR3 coding sequence is TGTGCCAGCAGTGATAACCCGGACAGGGCGGTCCAGCCCCGGCACTTT. This chain joins TRBV2 and TRBJ1-5; 8 nucleotides match TRBD1. The CDR3 extends over 16 amino acids. Per germline, CDR1 SNHLY and CDR2 FYNNEI.

This clonotype has at least ten counts. The chain is built from TRBV7-2 and TRBJ1-5; D might be TRBD1 (5 bases). The germline V and J ends were trimmed by 0 bases and 5 bases, with 8 bases remaining between them. Germline V gives CDR1 SGHTA, CDR2 FQGNSA. CDR3 length: 14 residues. The CDR3 DNA reads TGTGCCAGCAGCTTAGCAGGGACTCATCAGCCCCAGCATTTT. Its translation: CASSLAGTHQPQHF.

This clonotype was detected ten times or more. The V and J genes are TRBV7-2 and TRBJ1-6; a possible D gene is TRBD1 (6 bases). The V gene's germline CDR1 is SGHTA and CDR2 FQGNSA. The ends were cut back, 4 bases at V and 9 bases at J, with 16 bases in the middle. CDR3 size: 15 residues. The CDR3 DNA is TGTGCCAGCAGCTCCCTCTTGGGGGCCGGTTCACCCCTCCACTTT. Its protein product is CASSSLLGAGSPLHF. The full variable domain, with the rest looked up from reference TRBV7-2 and TRBJ1-6, is GAGVSQSPSNKVTEKGKDVELRCDPISGHTALYWYRQSLGQGLEFLIYFQGNSAPDKSGLPSDRFSAERTGGSVSTLTIQRTQQEDSAVYLCASSSLLGAGSPLHFGNGTRLTVT.